This T cell receptor (beta chain) was observed in a study of T cells in Graves' hyperthyroidism and ophthalmopathy (dated by TCRdb to about 2019). For context, the study as a whole: Peripheral blood was sampled at the time of initial diagnosis, prior to any treatment. Prospective prediction of ophthalmopathy was tested in an independent validation cohort of approximately 18 hyperthyroidism patients and 17 patients who later progressed to ophthalmopathy. After blood sampling, hyperthyroidism patients were treated with methimazole at a starting dose of 30 mg daily, and ophthalmopathy patients were treated with high-dose intravenous methylprednisolone. The paper reports TCR Vbeta CDR3 sequencing of some 140 peripheral blood samples: under 45 ophthalmopathy, 75 to 80 hyperthyroidism and around 17 progressor patients. The roughly 91 discovery patients were randomly divided into training and test sets at a 7:3 ratio. The study also compared thyroid tissue and blood T-cell repertoires from about six Graves' hyperthyroidism patients. To identify distinguishing TCR V-J signatures, a discovery cohort of roughly 100 patients was used, comprising approximately 40 with Graves' ophthalmopathy and around 60 with stable Graves' hyperthyroidism.

For this clonotype: Its antigen is not yet known. Base qualities are not recorded, but no much larger clone differs from it by a single base.

TCR beta CDR3 regions were amplified from RNA transcripts. A first-round RT-PCR of the TCR CDR3 used the HTBI primer set with the Qiagen OneStep RT-PCR kit. The libraries were constructed in a second round of multiplex PCR and then size-selected and purified. The libraries were sequenced on an Illumina HiSeq2000 using paired-end 100 bp reads. The authors processed their data as follows. SOAPnuke was used to process the raw data, throwing out any read that contained adapters or uncalled bases, had a mean Phred below 15, or lacked an exact constant-primer or identifier match. COPE v1.2.5 was used to merge high-quality paired reads, and clonotypes were defined as unique nucleotide sequences. MiTCR v1.1 was used to align the clonotypes against IMGT TRBV, TRBD and TRBJ reference segments. The analysis included only V-J combinations with a frequency above 0.0001, which together covered approximately 99% of the repertoires. A TCS score was defined as the ratio of F50 (clonal expansion) to E x V (chaos), with BLOSUM62-based TCRdist applied between CDR3 peptides within each V-J. Welch's t-statistics and random forest reduced 514 V-J features to under 15, which were used in a naive Bayes classifier (R e1071). TCRdb redid the processing of the public reads, applying fastp at Q25 and MiXCR, and retained in-frame beta chains. Identical CDR3 protein sequences are pooled into one entry, listed with their most common genes and DNA. TCRdb's processing, not the study's, gives the V and J calls here. This sample comprises about 380,000 distinct CDR3 sequences, approximately 14% of them detected only once. Roughly 11% of the sample goes to the ten largest clones.

General conclusions and limits of the study: In cross-validation, a model built on a 13 V-J signature told ophthalmopathy apart from stable hyperthyroidism with less than 90% sensitivity and roughly 83% specificity, and in testing the same model reached 80%/75%. In validation, progression to ophthalmopathy was predicted by the model with more than 65% sensitivity and just over 72% specificity, a median of around 6.5 months before onset. Blood samples also contained most of the expanded thyroid clonotypes (frequency above 0.001), which suggests that blood repertoires may reflect thyroid immune responses. No statistical method was used to fix the sample size in advance, and group allocation was not hidden from the investigators.

Spanning cysteine to phenylalanine, the CDR3 consists of 15 amino acids. Only the CDR3 DNA is retained, 45 bases long and in frame from the first base. According to the germline V gene, CDR1 reads MNHNS and CDR2 reads SASEGT. V is cut by 7 bases and J by 0 bases, and the space between the germline ends is 13 bases. Graves' hyperthyroidism was defined as stable when no progression to ophthalmopathy occurred over 18 months of follow-up. Hyperthyroidism patients were aged 18 to 65 years and newly diagnosed, with disease duration of less than 2 months. Exclusion was applied to patients with uncontrolled infections, other autoimmune diseases, pregnancy or lactation. Clinical symptoms, serum thyroxine and TRAb, thyroid ultrasound, and orbital computed tomography formed the basis for the diagnoses. Ficoll-Paque density gradient centrifugation was used to isolate PBMCs from under 11 ml of fresh peripheral blood. Total RNA was extracted with Trizol reagent, and quality was checked on an Agilent 2100 Bioanalyzer.

This clonotype was obtained from a woman aged 55-75 years with Graves' hyperthyroidism. The sample consisted of blood. The V and J genes are TRBV6-1 and TRBJ2-1; no confident D gene assignment can be made. At the DNA level, the sequence is TGTGCCAGCACCCTGTCACCCAGCTCCTACAATGAGCAGTTCTTC. The resulting protein is CASTLSPSSYNEQFF.